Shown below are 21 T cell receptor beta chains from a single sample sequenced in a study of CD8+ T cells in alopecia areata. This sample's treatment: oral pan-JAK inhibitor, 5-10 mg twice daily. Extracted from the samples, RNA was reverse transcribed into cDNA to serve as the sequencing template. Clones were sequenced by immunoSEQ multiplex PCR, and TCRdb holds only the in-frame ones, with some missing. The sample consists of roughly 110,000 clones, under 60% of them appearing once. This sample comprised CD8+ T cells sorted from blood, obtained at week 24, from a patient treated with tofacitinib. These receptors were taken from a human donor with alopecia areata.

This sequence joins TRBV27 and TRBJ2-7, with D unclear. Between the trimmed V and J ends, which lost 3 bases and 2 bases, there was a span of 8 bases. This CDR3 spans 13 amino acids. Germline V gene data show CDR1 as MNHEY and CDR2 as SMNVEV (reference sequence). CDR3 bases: TGTGCCAGCAGTTTGCACAGAACCTACGAGCAGTACTTC. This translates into CASSLHRTYEQYF.

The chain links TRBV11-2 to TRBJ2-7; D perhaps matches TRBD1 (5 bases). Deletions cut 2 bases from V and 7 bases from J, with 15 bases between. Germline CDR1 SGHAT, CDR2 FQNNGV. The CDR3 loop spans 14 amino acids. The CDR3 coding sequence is TGTGCCAGCAGCTTAATGACAGCTACCCGGGAGCAGTACTTC. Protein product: CASSLMTATREQYF.

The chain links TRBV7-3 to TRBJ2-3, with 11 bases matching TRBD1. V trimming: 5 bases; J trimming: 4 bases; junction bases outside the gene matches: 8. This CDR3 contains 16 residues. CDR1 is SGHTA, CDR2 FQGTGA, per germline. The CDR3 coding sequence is TGTGCCAGCAGCCTAGGACAGGGGGCCTTTCCAGATACGCAGTATTTT. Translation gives CASSLGQGAFPDTQYF.

The CDR3 coding sequence is TGTGCCAGCAGCTTAACCGGGTCTACGATTTATAGCAATCAGCCCCAGCATTTT. It specifies CASSLTGSTIYSNQPQHF. V and J are TRBV7-8 and TRBJ1-5; no definite D call. The CDR3 loop spans 18 amino acids. Germline CDR1 reads SGHVS; CDR2 reads FQNEAQ. Trimming took 2 bases from V and 0 from J, leaving 17 bases between them.

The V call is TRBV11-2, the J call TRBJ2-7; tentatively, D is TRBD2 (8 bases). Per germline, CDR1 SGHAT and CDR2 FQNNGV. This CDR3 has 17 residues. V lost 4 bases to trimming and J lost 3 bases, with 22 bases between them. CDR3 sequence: CASSSTRGGDSDYEQYF. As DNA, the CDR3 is TGTGCCAGCAGCTCCACCCGGGGGGGGGACAGTGACTACGAGCAGTACTTC.

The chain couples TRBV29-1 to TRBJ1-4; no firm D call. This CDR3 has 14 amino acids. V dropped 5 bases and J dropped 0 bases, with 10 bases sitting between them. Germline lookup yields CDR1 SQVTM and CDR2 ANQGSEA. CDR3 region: CSVSYSTTNEKLFF. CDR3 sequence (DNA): TGCAGCGTTTCTTACTCGACAACTAATGAAAAACTGTTTTTT. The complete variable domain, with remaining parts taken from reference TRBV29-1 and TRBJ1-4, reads SAVISQKPSRDICQRGTSLTIQCQVDSQVTMMFWYRQQPGQSLTLIATANQGSEATYESGFVIDKFPISRPNLTFSTLTVSNMSPEDSSIYLCSVSYSTTNEKLFFGSGTQLSVL.

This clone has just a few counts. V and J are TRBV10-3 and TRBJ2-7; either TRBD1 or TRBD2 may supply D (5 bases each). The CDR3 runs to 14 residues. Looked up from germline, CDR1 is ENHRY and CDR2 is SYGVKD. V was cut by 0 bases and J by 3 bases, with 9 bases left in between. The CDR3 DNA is TGTGCCATCAGTGAGTCGTGGGACGGCTACGAGCAGTACTTC. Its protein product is CAISESWDGYEQYF.

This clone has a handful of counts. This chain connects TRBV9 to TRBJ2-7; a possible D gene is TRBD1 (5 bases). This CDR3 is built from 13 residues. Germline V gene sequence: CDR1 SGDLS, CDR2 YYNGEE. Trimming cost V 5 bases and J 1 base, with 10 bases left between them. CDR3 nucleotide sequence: TGTGCCAGCAGTCTGACAGAGTCCTACGAGCAGTACTTC. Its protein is CASSLTESYEQYF.

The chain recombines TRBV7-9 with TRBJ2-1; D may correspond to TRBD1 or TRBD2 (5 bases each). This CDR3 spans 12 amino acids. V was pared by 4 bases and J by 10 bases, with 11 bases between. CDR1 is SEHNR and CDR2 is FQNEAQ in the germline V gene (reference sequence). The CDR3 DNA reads TGTGCCAGCAGCTCCCCCTGGGACGAGCAGTTCTTC. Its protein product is CASSSPWDEQFF. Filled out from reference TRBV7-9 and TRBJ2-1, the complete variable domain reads DTGVSQNPRHKITKRGQNVTFRCDPISEHNRLYWYRQTLGQGPEFLTYFQNEAQLEKSRLLSDRFSAERPKGSFSTLEIQRTEQGDSAMYLCASSSPWDEQFFGPGTRLTVL.

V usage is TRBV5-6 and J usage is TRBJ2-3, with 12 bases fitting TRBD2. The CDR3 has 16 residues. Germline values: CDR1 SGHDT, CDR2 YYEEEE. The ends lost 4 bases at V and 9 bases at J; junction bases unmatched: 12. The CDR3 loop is CASSLGLAGPVPTQYF. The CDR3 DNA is TGTGCCAGCAGCCTAGGACTAGCGGGGCCCGTTCCCACGCAGTATTTT.

The CDR3 is CASSLVDYTF. The CDR3 region has the DNA TGTGCCAGCAGCTTAGTAGACTACACCTTC. The gene calls are TRBV7-9 and TRBJ1-2; D is unresolved. Germline CDR1 and CDR2: SEHNR and FQNEAQ (reference sequence). The CDR3 contains 10 residues. V lost 1 base and J 10 bases, leaving 4 bases between the germline ends.

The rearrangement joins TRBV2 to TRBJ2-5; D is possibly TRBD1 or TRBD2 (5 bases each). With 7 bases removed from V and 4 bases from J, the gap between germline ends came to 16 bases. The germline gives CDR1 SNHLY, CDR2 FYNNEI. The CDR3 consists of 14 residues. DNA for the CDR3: TGTGCCAGCATGGCCCAGGGAGAATCAGAGACCCAGTACTTC. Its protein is CASMAQGESETQYF.

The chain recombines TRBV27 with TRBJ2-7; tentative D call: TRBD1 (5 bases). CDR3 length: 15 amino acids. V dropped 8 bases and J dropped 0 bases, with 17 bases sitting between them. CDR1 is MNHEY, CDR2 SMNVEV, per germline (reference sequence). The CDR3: CASSSSDIYSYEQYF. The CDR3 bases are TGTGCCAGCTCATCCTCGGACATATACTCCTACGAGCAGTACTTC.

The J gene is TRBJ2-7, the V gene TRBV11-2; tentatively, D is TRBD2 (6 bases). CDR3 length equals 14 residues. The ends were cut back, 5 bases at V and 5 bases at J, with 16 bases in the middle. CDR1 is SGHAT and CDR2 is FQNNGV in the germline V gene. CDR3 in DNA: TGTGCCAGCAGCCCTAGCTCCCGGGGGAACGAGCAGTACTTC. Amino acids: CASSPSSRGNEQYF.

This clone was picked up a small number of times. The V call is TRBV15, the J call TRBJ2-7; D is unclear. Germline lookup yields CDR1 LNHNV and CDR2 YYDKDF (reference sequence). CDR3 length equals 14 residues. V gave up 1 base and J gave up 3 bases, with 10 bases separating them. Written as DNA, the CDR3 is TGTGCCACCAGCAGAGCTAACGACTTCTACGAGCAGTACTTC. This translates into CATSRANDFYEQYF.

The DNA for the CDR3 is TGTGATGTGGAGGGAACTGGGGCCAACGTCCTGACTTTC. Residues: CDVEGTGANVLTF. This chain uses TRBV7-9 with TRBJ2-6; a weak D match, TRBD2 (6 bases). The CDR3 covers 13 residues. Germline CDR1 and CDR2: SEHNR and FQNEAQ (reference sequence).

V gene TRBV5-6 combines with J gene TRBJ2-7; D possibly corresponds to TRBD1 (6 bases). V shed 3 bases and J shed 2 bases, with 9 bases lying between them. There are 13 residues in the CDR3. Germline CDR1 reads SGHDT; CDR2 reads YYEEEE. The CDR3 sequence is CASSWTATYEQYF. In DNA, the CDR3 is TGTGCCAGCAGCTGGACAGCTACCTACGAGCAGTACTTC.

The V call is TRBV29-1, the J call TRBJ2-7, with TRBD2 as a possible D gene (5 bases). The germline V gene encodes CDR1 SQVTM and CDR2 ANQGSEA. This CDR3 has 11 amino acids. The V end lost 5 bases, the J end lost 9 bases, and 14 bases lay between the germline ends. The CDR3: CSVSGIKGQYF. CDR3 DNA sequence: TGCAGCGTTTCCGGGATCAAGGGGCAGTACTTC.

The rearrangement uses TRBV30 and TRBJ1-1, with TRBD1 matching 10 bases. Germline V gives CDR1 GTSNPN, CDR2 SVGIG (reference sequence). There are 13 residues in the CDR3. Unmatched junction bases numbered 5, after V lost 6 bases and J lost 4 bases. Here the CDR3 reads CACKDRGCTEAFF. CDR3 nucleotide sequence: TGTGCCTGCAAGGACAGGGGGTGCACTGAAGCTTTCTTT. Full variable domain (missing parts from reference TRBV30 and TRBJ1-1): SQTIHQWPATLVQPVGSPLSLECTVEGTSNPNLYWYRQAAGRGLQLLFYSVGIGQISSEVPQNLSASRPQDRQFILSSKKLLLSDSGFYLCACKDRGCTEAFFGQGTRLTVV.

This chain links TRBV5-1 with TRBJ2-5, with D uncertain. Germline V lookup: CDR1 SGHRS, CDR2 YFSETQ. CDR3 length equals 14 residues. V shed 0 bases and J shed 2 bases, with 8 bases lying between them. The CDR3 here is CASSLDPRQETQYF. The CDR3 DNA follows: TGCGCCAGCAGCTTGGATCCCAGGCAAGAGACCCAGTACTTC.

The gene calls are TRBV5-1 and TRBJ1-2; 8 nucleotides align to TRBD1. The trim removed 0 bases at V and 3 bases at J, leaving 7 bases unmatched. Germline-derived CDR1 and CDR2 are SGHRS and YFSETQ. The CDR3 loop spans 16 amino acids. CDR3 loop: CASSLDQQGEHYGYTF. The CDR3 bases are TGCGCCAGCAGCTTGGACCAACAGGGGGAACACTATGGCTACACCTTC.